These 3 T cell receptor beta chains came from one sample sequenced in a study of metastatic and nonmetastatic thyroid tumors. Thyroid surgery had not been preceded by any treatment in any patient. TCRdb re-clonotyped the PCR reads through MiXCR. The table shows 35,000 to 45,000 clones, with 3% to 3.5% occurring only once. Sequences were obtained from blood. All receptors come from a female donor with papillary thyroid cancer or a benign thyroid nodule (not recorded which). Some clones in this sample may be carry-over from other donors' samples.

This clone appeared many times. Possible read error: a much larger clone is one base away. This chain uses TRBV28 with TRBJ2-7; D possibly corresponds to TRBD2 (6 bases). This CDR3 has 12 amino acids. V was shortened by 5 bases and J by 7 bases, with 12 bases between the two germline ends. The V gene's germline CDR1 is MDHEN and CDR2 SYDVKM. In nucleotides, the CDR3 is TGTGCCAGCAGTCCTGGAGGGTTTGAGCAGTACTTC. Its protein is CASSPGGFEQYF.

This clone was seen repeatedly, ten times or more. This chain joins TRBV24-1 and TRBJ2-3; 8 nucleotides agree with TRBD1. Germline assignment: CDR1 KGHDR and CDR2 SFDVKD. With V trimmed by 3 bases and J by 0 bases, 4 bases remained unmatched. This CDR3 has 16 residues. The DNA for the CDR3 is TGTGCCACCAGTGATATCGGGACAGGTAGCACAGATACGCAGTATTTT. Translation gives CATSDIGTGSTDTQYF.

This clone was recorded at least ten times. The CDR3: CASSHSGSPYEQYF. Written as DNA, the CDR3 is TGTGCCAGCAGTCATAGCGGGAGCCCCTACGAGCAGTACTTC. This rearrangement joins TRBV12-3 or TRBV12-4 to TRBJ2-7; 9 bases align to TRBD2. The trim removed 5 bases at V and 2 bases at J, leaving 4 bases unmatched. The CDR3 spans 14 residues.